The text below deals with one T cell receptor (beta chain). No antigen is known for it. This sample stems from a study of beta chain features in type 1 diabetes. Turning to the study itself: In age, gender and cell yields, patients were similar to healthy donors.

The sequenced template was cDNA made from the entire isolated RNA. Sequencing used immunoSEQ multiplex PCR; TCRdb keeps in-frame clones, though not all of them. Of some 47,000 clones listed, roughly 45% were seen once; the top ten hold roughly 0.13%. From germline, CDR1 is MDHEN and CDR2 SYDVKM. This CDR3 region has 16 residues. Trimming stripped 4 bases from V and 3 bases from J, with 19 bases between. Regarding the study as a whole: In every one of the four CD4+ subsets, TCRB CDR3s were moderately but significantly shorter in Type 1 diabetes patients.

The receptor was derived from a man aged 25 to 40 with type 1 diabetes. The chain employs TRBV28 and TRBJ2-7, with a weak D call TRBD1 (5 bases). Sequencing was carried out using stem cell memory CD4+ T cells from blood. The CDR3: CASSSPDRSRNYEQYF. CDR3 bases: TGTGCCAGCAGTTCCCCCGACAGATCCAGAAACTACGAGCAGTACTTC.